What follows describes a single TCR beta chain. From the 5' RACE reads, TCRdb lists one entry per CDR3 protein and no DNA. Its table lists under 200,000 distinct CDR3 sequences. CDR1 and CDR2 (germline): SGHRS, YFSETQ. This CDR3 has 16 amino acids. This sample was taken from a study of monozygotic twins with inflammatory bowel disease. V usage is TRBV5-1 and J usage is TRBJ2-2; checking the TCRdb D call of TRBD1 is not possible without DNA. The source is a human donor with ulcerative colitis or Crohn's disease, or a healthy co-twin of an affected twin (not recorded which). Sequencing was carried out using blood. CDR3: CASSPRQGRNTGELFF.